This T cell receptor beta chain was obtained from a study of cytomegalovirus exposure and HLA in healthy donors. The length of the CDR3 is 13 residues. V was pared by 5 bases and J by 4 bases, with 7 bases between. The germline CDR1 and CDR2 sequences are SGHDT and YYEEEE. 13 Jbeta primers and 60 Vbeta primers were used for the PCR. Sequenced by immunoSEQ multiplex PCR; TCRdb stores in-frame clones only, minus some. The sample gives roughly 190,000 clones, 65% to 85% of which show up once; about 2.6% is in the top ten. The material sequenced was PBMCs. The chain carries TRBV5-6 and TRBJ2-6, with a possible D match to TRBD1 (5 bases). This TCR derives from a female donor in good health and CMV-seronegative. The CDR3 region has the DNA TGTGCCAGCAGGAAGGGGGGGGCCAACGTCCTGACTTTC. Its translation: CASRKGGANVLTF.